Sequencing of this T cell receptor beta chain was carried out in a study of response to subunit inactivated influenza vaccine. V was clipped by 2 bases and J by 7 bases, with 6 bases between them. This CDR3 comprises 12 residues. Germline V gives CDR1 GTSNPN, CDR2 SVGIG (reference sequence). Notes on the study in general: Only a handful of new T cells, the authors suggested, are recruited with each seasonal influenza vaccination.

TCRdb reprocessed the RT-PCR reads via MiXCR and lists one record per CDR3 protein. The sample yields 400,000 to 650,000 distinct CDR3 sequences, approximately 7.3% seen once. About this clonotype itself: Its antigen is undetermined.

The clonotype was recovered from a man between 50 and 69 years old who received an inactivated influenza vaccine. The sequenced sample was PBMCs from blood, obtained less than 30 months after vaccination. The chain combines TRBV30 with TRBJ1-6; no clear D gene. The CDR3 here is CAWSLRNSPLHF. CDR3 in DNA: TGTGCCTGGAGTTTGCGGAATTCACCCCTCCACTTT. The full variable domain, with the rest looked up from reference TRBV30 and TRBJ1-6, is SQTIHQWPATLVQPVGSPLSLECTVEGTSNPNLYWYRQAAGRGLQLLFYSVGIGQISSEVPQNLSASRPQDRQFILSSKKLLLSDSGFYLCAWSLRNSPLHFGNGTRLTVT.